Detailed here is one TCR beta chain. The target antigen is unknown. The missing CDR3 end, 3 residues past where the read stops, is filled in from the germline J gene. Caucasian heritage predominated among both patients and controls. Libraries were prepared by immunoSEQ multiplex PCR; TCRdb keeps only in-frame clonotypes and omits some of them. In total the sample includes tens of thousands of clones, none of them seen once. This specimen belongs to a study of T cell clonality in common variable immunodeficiency. The study, taken as a whole, reports: CVID subjects showed higher TCRbeta clonality than healthy controls. Shared TCRbeta clones were fewer between CVID subjects than controls.

The length of the CDR3 is 15 residues. The germline CDR1 and CDR2 sequences are SGHTA and FQGNSA. Between the trimmed V and J ends, which lost 5 bases and 0 bases, there was a span of 13 bases. The chain employs TRBV7-2 and TRBJ1-1; no reliable D call. The sequence was obtained from a person between 18 and 69 years old in good health. Sequencing was carried out using peripheral blood mononuclear cells. The covered CDR3 bases are TGTGCCAGCAGCGTTAGTGGACTCATGAACACTGAA. It is translated as CASSVSGLMNTE. The complete CDR3 protein is CASSVSGLMNTEAFF.